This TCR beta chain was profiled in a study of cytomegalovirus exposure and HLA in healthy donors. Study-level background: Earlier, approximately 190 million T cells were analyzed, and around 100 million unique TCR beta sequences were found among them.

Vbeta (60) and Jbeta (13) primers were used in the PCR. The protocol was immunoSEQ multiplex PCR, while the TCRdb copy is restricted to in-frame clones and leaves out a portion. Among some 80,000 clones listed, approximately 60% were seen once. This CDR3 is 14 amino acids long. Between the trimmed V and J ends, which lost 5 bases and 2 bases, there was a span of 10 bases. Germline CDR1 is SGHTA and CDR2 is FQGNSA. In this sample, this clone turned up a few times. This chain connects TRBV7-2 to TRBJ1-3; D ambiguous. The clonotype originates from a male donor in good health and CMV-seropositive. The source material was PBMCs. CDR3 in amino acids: CASSPGRAGNTIYF. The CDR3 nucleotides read TGTGCCAGCAGCCCCGGGAGGGCTGGAAACACCATATATTTT.